This T cell receptor (beta chain) was obtained from a study of OX40 agonist ivuxolimab in advanced cancers. General study results and limits: Among some nonresponders, normalized T-cell clonal expansion was also low. Doses of 0.1 to 3.0 mg/kg were accompanied by clonal expansion of CD4+ and CD8+ blood T cells by week 6.

For this clone: Its cognate antigen is unknown.

Sequencing was performed with immunoSEQ multiplex PCR; in TCRdb, only in-frame clones are kept and a portion is missing. The profile covers around 62,000 clones, with about 79% appearing a single time and 2% to 2.5% taken by the ten largest. Patients with autoimmune history or systemic immunosuppression were excluded. The sequence derives from an adult with an advanced solid tumor such as melanoma, head and neck, liver or kidney cancer. This material consisted of CD4+ or CD8+ T cells sorted from blood, taken in a trial of the OX40 agonist ivuxolimab.

The CDR3 DNA reads as TGTGCCAGCAGTTCACCCGGGACAGGGAACTCCTACGAGCAGTACTTC. It yields the protein CASSSPGTGNSYEQYF. J is TRBJ2-7 and V is TRBV5-4; 9 positions match TRBD1. Germline V gives CDR1 SGHNT, CDR2 YYREEE (reference sequence). Germline trimming cut 5 bases from V and 0 bases from J; bases unmatched to any gene: 9. The CDR3 has 16 amino acids.